The source of this T cell receptor (beta chain) is a study of T cells in women clearing cervical HPV infection. As for the study in general: Women with histologically confirmed HPV16-related CIN3 or worse, 2 with invasive cancer, served as cases.

All participants had a single incident cervical HPV16 infection, and prevalent HPV16 infections were excluded. A remark on this clone: The antigen is unknown. The read ends 3 residues before the CDR3 terminus; that terminus is restored from the germline J gene.

Study outcomes and limitations: CIN3+ cases had significantly higher TCR richness than controls; evenness did not differ. Timing of associations relative to infection is unclear; T-cell subsets were not isolated.

Germline V gene sequence: CDR1 SNHLY, CDR2 FYNNEI. This CDR3 is 16 amino acids long. The data were produced by immunoSEQ multiplex PCR, yet TCRdb's version contains in-frame clones alone and is incomplete. The listing records 28,000 or so clones. The sample consisted of blood buffy coat. This TCR was sampled from a woman between 18 and 75 years old with a cervical HPV16 infection that either progressed to CIN3+ or cleared (not recorded which). The chain employs TRBV2 and TRBJ2-2; 9 bases line up with TRBD1. The covered CDR3 bases are TGTGCCAGCAGTGATGGGACAGGGATAACTAATGAAAAG. This sequence encodes CASSDGTGITNEK. The entire CDR3 is CASSDGTGITNEKLFF.